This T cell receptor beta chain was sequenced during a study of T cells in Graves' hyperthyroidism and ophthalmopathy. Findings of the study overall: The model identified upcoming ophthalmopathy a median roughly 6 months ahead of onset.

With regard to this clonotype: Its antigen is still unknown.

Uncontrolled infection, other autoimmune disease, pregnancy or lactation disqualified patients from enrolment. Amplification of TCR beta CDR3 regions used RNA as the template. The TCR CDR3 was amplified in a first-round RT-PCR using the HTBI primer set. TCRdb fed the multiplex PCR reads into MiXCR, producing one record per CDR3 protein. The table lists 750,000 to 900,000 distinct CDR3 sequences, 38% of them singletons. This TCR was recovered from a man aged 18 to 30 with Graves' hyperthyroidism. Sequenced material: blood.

DNA for the CDR3: TGCGCCAGCAGCTTGGACACCTACATGAACACTGAAGCTTTCTTT. Protein: CASSLDTYMNTEAFF. J is TRBJ1-1 and V is TRBV5-1; D remains ambiguous. This CDR3 spans 15 amino acids. From germline, CDR1 is SGHRS and CDR2 YFSETQ. Trimming removed 0 bases from V and 0 bases from J, with 9 bases in between.